The following is a T cell receptor (beta chain) sequence with its context. There are 17 residues in the CDR3. CDR1 is MNHNS and CDR2 is SASEGT in the germline V gene. V shed 3 bases and J 2 bases; nucleotides not matched to a gene: 8. This record belongs to a study of technical replicates of blood from several donors. Some clones are missing from TCRdb's copy, which holds only in-frame ones; the method was immunoSEQ multiplex PCR. The sample lists around 100,000 clones; just under 95% were seen once. The sequence was collected from a human donor in good health. The sequencing sample was made of T cells isolated from PBMCs. The genes are TRBV6-1 and TRBJ1-3; 9 nucleotides agree with TRBD1. The CDR3 is CASSDPQGAETGNTIYF. The CDR3, as DNA: TGTGCCAGCAGTGATCCACAGGGGGCGGAAACTGGAAACACCATATATTTT.